One and the same sample provided the 2 T cell receptor beta chains below, sequenced in a study of cytomegalovirus exposure and HLA in healthy donors. 13 Jbeta primers and 60 Vbeta primers were used for the PCR. Libraries were prepared by immunoSEQ multiplex PCR; TCRdb keeps only in-frame clonotypes and omits some of them. The sample shows 130,000 to 150,000 clones, around three quarters of them seen only once. Sequencing was carried out using PBMCs. Source of these receptors: a woman aged 40-49 years in good health and CMV-seronegative.

The chain combines TRBV5-1 with TRBJ2-2; TRBD2 matches at 11 bases. J gave up 2 bases and V 3 bases, and 3 bases lay outside the gene matches. This CDR3 is built from 16 residues. Germline assignment: CDR1 SGHRS and CDR2 YFSETQ. Written as DNA, the CDR3 is TGCGCCAGCAGCTCTCGACTAGCGGGAAACACCGGGGAGCTGTTTTTT. It specifies CASSSRLAGNTGELFF.

The CDR3 spells CAWGLPLRGYTF. For the CDR3, the DNA is TGTGCCTGGGGACTTCCTTTGAGAGGCTACACCTTC. This rearrangement joins TRBV30 to TRBJ1-2; D remains unclear. V lost 5 bases and J lost 8, with 15 bases in between. Germline loops: CDR1 GTSNPN, CDR2 SVGIG (reference sequence). CDR3 length equals 12 residues. Drawing the rest from reference TRBV30 and TRBJ1-2, the complete variable domain is SQTIHQWPATLVQPVGSPLSLECTVEGTSNPNLYWYRQAAGRGLQLLFYSVGIGQISSEVPQNLSASRPQDRQFILSSKKLLLSDSGFYLCAWGLPLRGYTFGSGTRLTVV.